The 30 T cell receptor beta chains below all came from one sample that was sequenced in a study of metastatic and nonmetastatic thyroid tumors. There were no patients who had received any treatment before thyroid surgery. TCRdb re-analyzed the PCR reads through MiXCR. The top ten hold around 22% of the sample, which has about 31,000 clones, approximately 19% seen once. Sequencing was carried out using blood. All receptors derive from a female donor with papillary thyroid cancer or a benign thyroid nodule (not recorded which). Some clones in this sample may be carry-over from other donors' samples.

This clone was counted many times. J is TRBJ2-7 and V is TRBV29-1; 9 bases match TRBD1. The trim removed 6 bases at V and 5 bases at J, leaving 11 bases unmatched. CDR1 is SQVTM and CDR2 is ANQGSEA in the germline V gene. The CDR3 runs to 14 residues. Here the CDR3 DNA reads TGCAGCGTGGTGGGACAGGGAAACAACCACGAGCAGTACTTC. Protein product: CSVVGQGNNHEQYF.

This chain uses TRBV20-1 with TRBJ1-6, with unresolved D. Trimming pared 0 bases from V and 0 bases from J, leaving 12 bases between. Germline-derived CDR1 and CDR2 are DFQATT and SNEGSKA (reference sequence). The CDR3 totals 17 residues. CDR3 residues: CSARDGRIYSYNSPLHF. As DNA, the CDR3 is TGCAGTGCTAGAGATGGGCGGATCTACTCCTATAATTCACCCCTCCACTTT.

This clone is medium-sized. Germline and junction disagree at one end, which may indicate a read error. The J gene is TRBJ2-7, the V gene TRBV6-1; a weak D match, TRBD2 (6 bases). The CDR3 sequence is 13 residues long. The germline gives CDR1 MNHNS, CDR2 SASEGT. CDR3: CASSVLLWGDSTF. CDR3 sequence (DNA): TGTGCCAGCAGTGTACTACTTTGGGGGGATTCGACGTTC.

This clone showed up many times. The CDR3 loop reads CASSLQGAGTGELFF. The CDR3 DNA reads as TGTGCCAGCAGTCTACAGGGGGCGGGCACCGGGGAGCTGTTTTTT. The rearrangement links TRBV7-6 to TRBJ2-2; 9 bases agree with TRBD1. The CDR3 extends over 15 amino acids. Germline lookup yields CDR1 SGHVS and CDR2 FNYEAQ. Losses at the gene ends were 6 bases for V and 4 bases for J; bases not matched to a gene: 6. The variable domain in full, completed from reference TRBV7-6 and TRBJ2-2, reads GAGVSQSPRYKVTKRGQDVALRCDPISGHVSLYWYRQALGQGPEFLTYFNYEAQQDKSGLPNDRFSAERPEGSISTLTIQRTEQRDSAMYRCASSLQGAGTGELFFGEGSRLTVL.

CDR3 residues: CSAREAGAANYGYTF. The CDR3 region has the DNA TGCAGTGCTAGAGAAGCGGGGGCAGCCAACTATGGCTACACCTTC. The chain joins TRBV20-1 to TRBJ1-2, with D perhaps TRBD1 (6 bases). This CDR3 region has 15 residues. CDR1 and CDR2 from the germline V gene are DFQATT and SNEGSKA (reference sequence). V lost 0 bases to trimming and J lost 2 bases, with 13 bases between them.

Relative to its sample, this clone is medium-sized. The rearrangement joins TRBV6-1 to TRBJ2-5, with a weak D call TRBD1 (6 bases). Germline V lookup: CDR1 MNHNS, CDR2 SASEGT. The CDR3 runs to 12 residues. Trimming removed 6 bases from V and 4 bases from J, with 9 bases in between. CDR3 DNA sequence: TGTGCCAGCAGAGGACAGATAGAGACCCAGTACTTC. It codes for CASRGQIETQYF.

This clone was seen many times. V is TRBV19 and J is TRBJ2-7; 8 bases map to TRBD1. Germline V gene data show CDR1 as LNHDA and CDR2 as SQIVND (reference sequence). CDR3 length: 14 residues. The V segment lost 5 bases and the J segment 0 bases; nucleotides outside the gene matches: 3. The CDR3 loop reads CASSLTGVSYEQYF. In nucleotides, the CDR3 is TGTGCCAGTAGTCTGACAGGGGTCTCCTACGAGCAGTACTTC.

Ten or more counts support this clone. The sample has other DNA sequences that encode this CDR3 too. The V call is TRBV19, the J call TRBJ2-4; no definite D call. V gave up 4 bases and J gave up 2 bases, with 12 bases separating them. The V gene's germline CDR1 is LNHDA and CDR2 SQIVND (reference sequence). The CDR3 length is 15 residues. The CDR3 loop is CASSNLFGPKNIQYF. The DNA for the CDR3 is TGTGCCAGTAGTAACTTATTTGGTCCCAAAAACATTCAGTACTTC.

The chain links TRBV20-1 to TRBJ1-1; D call uncertain. This CDR3 contains 14 residues. Germline V gene sequence: CDR1 DFQATT, CDR2 SNEGSKA (reference sequence). V was clipped by 4 bases and J by 1 base, with 13 bases between them. The DNA for the CDR3 is TGCAGTGCTATGGGCCGCTTGTGGAACACTGAAGCTTTCTTT. Protein product: CSAMGRLWNTEAFF.

At least ten counts were recorded for this clone. The chain carries TRBV7-9 and TRBJ1-2; 9 bases line up with TRBD1. CDR1 SEHNR and CDR2 FQNEAQ come from the germline V gene (reference sequence). The V and J ends lost 5 bases and 5 bases, in that order; junction bases with no gene match: 3. The CDR3 contains 13 residues. This CDR3 reads CASSTGTGYGYTF. The CDR3 nucleotides are TGTGCCAGCAGCACCGGGACAGGGTATGGCTACACCTTC.

This clone was seen many times. The chain couples TRBV5-1 to TRBJ1-1; D gene unclear. CDR3 length equals 13 residues. CDR1 SGHRS and CDR2 YFSETQ come from the germline V gene. V was clipped by 2 bases and J by 2 bases, with 7 bases between them. The CDR3 nucleotides are TGCGCCAGCAGCTTCGGCCGCAACACTGAAGCTTTCTTT. This sequence encodes CASSFGRNTEAFF.

At least ten counts were recorded for this clone. The rearrangement joins TRBV18 to TRBJ2-2; D uncertain. CDR3 length equals 12 residues. Germline loops: CDR1 KGHSH, CDR2 LQKENI. With 6 bases removed from V and 2 bases from J, the gap between germline ends came to 4 bases. The CDR3 sequence: CASSPNTGELFF. CDR3 in DNA: TGTGCCAGCTCCCCTAACACCGGGGAGCTGTTTTTT.

There are many counts of this clone. One end of the junction fails to match germline, which may point to a read error. Other DNA sequences from this sample encode an identical CDR3 as well. V usage is TRBV6-1 and J usage is TRBJ2-5; 10 bases match TRBD1. Germline values: CDR1 MNHNS, CDR2 SASEGT. This CDR3 is built from 14 residues. The CDR3 sequence: CASSELGQGHLKDF. CDR3 sequence (DNA): TGTGCCAGCAGTGAATTGGGACAGGGGCATCTTAAGGACTTC.

The genes are TRBV2 and TRBJ2-3, with D unclear. The CDR3 is 11 residues long. V lost 7 bases and J lost 4, with 6 bases in between. The germline gives CDR1 SNHLY, CDR2 FYNNEI. CDR3 amino acids: CASIRADTQYF. CDR3 DNA: TGTGCCAGCATACGCGCAGATACGCAGTATTTT.

This clone was detected ten times or more. This chain joins TRBV7-2 and TRBJ2-2; D uncertain. The germline V gene encodes CDR1 SGHTA and CDR2 FQGNSA. Trimming stripped 3 bases from V and 4 bases from J, with 12 bases between. This CDR3 is built from 15 residues. DNA of the CDR3: TGTGCCAGCAGCTTTCAAACCAGATCCACCGGGGAGCTGTTTTTT. Amino acid sequence: CASSFQTRSTGELFF.

This clone was recorded many times. The chain employs TRBV4-1 and TRBJ1-1; tentative D call: TRBD1 (5 bases). V was shortened by 3 bases and J by 5 bases, with 13 bases between the two germline ends. Germline V gene data show CDR1 as MGHRA and CDR2 as YSYEKL. The CDR3 totals 14 residues. The CDR3 nucleotides read TGCGCCAGCAGCCATCTAGGGACTAGGACTGAAGCTTTCTTT. It encodes CASSHLGTRTEAFF.

The table lists this clone with many counts. This chain's CDR3 is CASSPGRKETQYF. CDR3 coding DNA: TGTGCCAGCAGCCCCGGGCGGAAAGAGACCCAGTACTTC. The gene calls are TRBV27 and TRBJ2-5; the D is unclear. The germline CDR1 and CDR2 sequences are MNHEY and SMNVEV (reference sequence). This CDR3 has 13 residues. The germline V and J ends were trimmed by 6 bases and 3 bases, with 11 bases remaining between them.

Many counts were recorded for this clone. The chain has TRBV20-1 and TRBJ1-1; a possible D gene is TRBD1 (6 bases). V was clipped by 0 bases and J by 3 bases, with 14 bases between them. Germline V lookup: CDR1 DFQATT, CDR2 SNEGSKA (reference sequence). The CDR3 contains 15 residues. The chain's CDR3 is CSARDTARGDTEAFF. Written as DNA, the CDR3 is TGCAGTGCTAGAGATACGGCCAGGGGAGACACTGAAGCTTTCTTT.

This clone was detected a few times. The chain couples TRBV6-1 to TRBJ1-1, with D perhaps TRBD1 (5 bases). Deletions cut 11 bases from V and 3 bases from J, with 16 bases between. Germline V gives CDR1 MNHNS, CDR2 SASEGT. The CDR3 length is 13 residues. CDR3 sequence (DNA): TGTGCCGCGGGGGTCGAAGGGGACACTGAAGCTTTCTTT. Encoded protein: CAAGVEGDTEAFF.

The chain joins TRBV3-1 to TRBJ1-2; 11 positions match TRBD1. In germline, CDR1 is LGHDT, CDR2 YNNKEL (reference sequence). The length of the CDR3 is 14 residues. The junction had 5 bases not matched to a gene; V was cut back by 5 bases and J by 6 bases. This CDR3 is CASSSGTGGDGYTF. CDR3 in DNA: TGTGCCAGCAGCTCCGGGACAGGGGGAGATGGCTACACCTTC.

This clone rates as medium-sized. The chain couples TRBV6-1 to TRBJ1-6; tentative D call: TRBD1 (5 bases). Germline values: CDR1 MNHNS, CDR2 SASEGT. The CDR3 spans 14 residues. V lost 7 bases, J lost 9 bases, and 16 bases lay in between. The CDR3 is CASNTQIGGSPLHF. The CDR3 coding sequence is TGTGCCAGCAACACCCAAATTGGGGGTTCACCCCTCCACTTT.

Many counts were recorded for this clone. The J gene is TRBJ1-3, the V gene TRBV7-2; perhaps TRBD1 as D (5 bases). The CDR3 runs to 14 residues. In germline, CDR1 is SGHTA, CDR2 FQGNSA. V was clipped by 5 bases and J by 4 bases, with 12 bases between them. This chain's CDR3 is CASSNRGPGNTIYF. The DNA for the CDR3 is TGTGCCAGCAGCAATAGGGGTCCCGGAAACACCATATATTTT.

This chain joins TRBV6-1 and TRBJ1-6, with TRBD1 identical over 9 bases. Trimming at V came to 6 bases and at J to 4 bases, leaving 4 bases not matched to a gene. The CDR3 contains 15 residues. The germline V gene encodes CDR1 MNHNS and CDR2 SASEGT. The CDR3 sequence is CASRQGARYNSPLHF. Written as DNA, the CDR3 is TGTGCCAGCAGACAGGGGGCCCGGTATAATTCACCCCTCCACTTT.

The chain uses TRBV4-1 and TRBJ2-7; the D gene is possibly TRBD2 (6 bases). The germline gives CDR1 MGHRA, CDR2 YSYEKL. Deletions cut 0 bases from V and 1 base from J, with 13 bases between. This CDR3 contains 16 residues. In DNA form, the CDR3 reads TGCGCCAGCAGCCAAGATCGGGACTTCTCTTCCTACGAGCAGTACTTC. Protein: CASSQDRDFSSYEQYF.

The table lists this clone with many counts. The chain couples TRBV5-1 to TRBJ2-1, with 9 nucleotides matching TRBD2. The germline V gene encodes CDR1 SGHRS and CDR2 YFSETQ. V trimming: 0 bases; J trimming: 8 bases; junction bases outside the gene matches: 6. This CDR3 region has 15 residues. CDR3 bases: TGCGCCAGCAGCTTGGGAGGGACTAGCTCCCATGAGCAGTTCTTC. Translated, it gives CASSLGGTSSHEQFF.

This clone was counted ten times or more. V gene TRBV19 combines with J gene TRBJ1-5; 10 nucleotides match TRBD1. There are 15 residues in the CDR3. J was trimmed by 7 bases and V by 5 bases; bases with no gene match: 8. From germline, CDR1 is LNHDA and CDR2 SQIVND (reference sequence). The CDR3 DNA reads TGTGCCAGTAGTGGGTCGACAGGGGGCAGACAGCCCCAGCATTTT. Protein product: CASSGSTGGRQPQHF.

There are many counts of this clone. V and J are TRBV12-3 or TRBV12-4 and TRBJ1-2, with TRBD1 matching 7 bases. This CDR3 spans 12 amino acids. V shed 7 bases, J shed 8 bases, and the junction held 7 bases outside the gene matches. CDR3 in amino acids: CASTRDSQGYTF. As DNA, the CDR3 is TGTGCCAGCACCAGGGACAGTCAAGGCTACACCTTC.

This chain joins TRBV6-1 and TRBJ2-7; 9 nucleotides agree with TRBD2. J lost 7 bases, V lost 6 bases, and 16 bases had no gene match. CDR3 size: 16 residues. Germline-derived CDR1 and CDR2 are MNHNS and SASEGT. The CDR3 reads CASRSTGGGRGREQYF. For the CDR3, the DNA is TGTGCCAGCAGATCTACCGGTGGCGGGAGGGGTAGGGAGCAGTACTTC.

In nucleotides, the CDR3 is TGCGCCAGCAGCCAAGACCGTGGCGACAGGGGGTTGCAGCCCCAGCATTTT. Amino acids: CASSQDRGDRGLQPQHF. The rearrangement joins TRBV4-1 to TRBJ1-5; 9 nucleotides align to TRBD1. The ends lost 0 bases at V and 7 bases at J; junction bases unmatched: 10. Per the germline V gene, CDR1 is MGHRA and CDR2 is YSYEKL. This CDR3 has 17 amino acids.

This clone was counted a few times. The V and J genes are TRBV15 and TRBJ1-3, with D unclear. The CDR3 is 15 amino acids. Germline CDR1 reads LNHNV; CDR2 reads YYDKDF (reference sequence). V lost 0 bases to trimming and J lost 0 bases, with 6 bases between them. The CDR3 spells CATSRDRSSGNTIYF. In DNA, the CDR3 is TGTGCCACCAGCAGAGACAGATCCTCTGGAAACACCATATATTTT. Supplemented by reference TRBV15 and TRBJ1-3, the full variable domain reads DAMVIQNPRYQVTQFGKPVTLSCSQTLNHNVMYWYQQKSSQAPKLLFHYYDKDFNNEADTPDNFQSRRPNTSFCFLDIRSPGLGDTAMYLCATSRDRSSGNTIYFGEGSWLTVV.